The 9 T cell receptor beta chains below were found in one sample sequenced in a study of shared clonotypes between healthy human individuals. Sequencing used immunoSEQ multiplex PCR; TCRdb keeps in-frame clones, though not all of them. The table records under 1 million clones, 80% to 95% of them present only once. CD8 cells classed as naive were CD45RO-negative and positively selected for CCR7, excluding terminally differentiated effector memory CD45RA+ cells. Sequenced: naive CD8+ T cells sorted from blood. Receptors were obtained from a man aged 25 to 40 in good health.

The rearrangement links TRBV28 to TRBJ2-7; D possibly corresponds to TRBD1 (5 bases). The ends were cut back, 8 bases at V and 0 bases at J, with 11 bases in the middle. The CDR3 is made up of 13 amino acids. Germline assignment: CDR1 MDHEN and CDR2 SYDVKM. CDR3 bases: TGTGCCAGCTGTGTGGGGCACTCCTACGAGCAGTACTTC. Translating it yields CASCVGHSYEQYF.

The chain employs TRBV18 and TRBJ2-7; D unresolved. Germline-derived CDR1 and CDR2 are KGHSH and LQKENI. The CDR3 spans 16 residues. V shed 1 base and J shed 0 bases, with 13 bases lying between them. The CDR3 coding sequence is TGTGCCAGCTCACCACGAGTAGAGGATAGCTCCTACGAGCAGTACTTC. Its protein is CASSPRVEDSSYEQYF.

This clone was found once. This chain uses TRBV9 with TRBJ1-2; no clear D. CDR1 SGDLS and CDR2 YYNGEE come from the germline V gene. The CDR3 is 15 amino acids. V was cut by 3 bases and J by 6 bases, with 18 bases left in between. CDR3 sequence: CASSAVISGRHGYTF. The CDR3 DNA reads as TGTGCCAGCAGCGCCGTCATCTCTGGACGGCATGGCTACACCTTC.

The chain has TRBV28 and TRBJ2-7; no reliable D call. The germline CDR1 and CDR2 sequences are MDHEN and SYDVKM. Trimming shortened V by 5 bases and J by 4 bases, and 21 bases separated the two germline ends. The CDR3 length is 16 residues. The DNA for the CDR3 is TGTGCCAGCAGTCCGGTCTGGCTAGAAGTAGGGTACGAGCAGTACTTC. It yields the protein CASSPVWLEVGYEQYF. The entire variable domain, with the rest obtained from reference TRBV28 and TRBJ2-7, is as follows: DVKVTQSSRYLVKRTGEKVFLECVQDMDHENMFWYRQDPGLGLRLIYFSYDVKMKEKGDIPEGYSVSREKKERFSLILESASTNQTSMYLCASSPVWLEVGYEQYFGPGTRLTVT.

This rearrangement joins TRBV10-2 to TRBJ2-7; D is perhaps TRBD2 (7 bases). This CDR3 has 11 residues. Trimming stripped 8 bases from V and 7 bases from J, with 12 bases between. Germline CDR1 reads WSHSY; CDR2 reads SAAADI. CDR3 nucleotides: TGCGCCAGCGGGGAGGGGGGGGAGCAGTACTTC. Translation: CASGEGGEQYF.

The chain recombines TRBV9 with TRBJ1-1; D may be TRBD1 (5 bases). The germline V and J ends were trimmed by 3 bases and 8 bases, with 11 bases remaining between them. The CDR3 consists of 12 residues. Germline V gene sequence: CDR1 SGDLS, CDR2 YYNGEE. The CDR3, as DNA: TGTGCCAGCAGCGGCGGGGGGACGGAAGCTTTCTTT. It yields the protein CASSGGGTEAFF.

The chain joins TRBV4-3 to TRBJ2-1; either TRBD1 or TRBD2 may fit D (5 bases each). Germline CDR1 LGHNA, CDR2 YSLEER. CDR3 length equals 17 residues. Trimming pared 1 base from V and 0 bases from J, leaving 13 bases between. The CDR3 nucleotides read TGCGCCAGCAGCCAAGCGGGACCCTTGAGCTCCTACAATGAGCAGTTCTTC. Amino acids: CASSQAGPLSSYNEQFF.

The rearrangement joins TRBV10-3 to TRBJ1-5; no reliable D call. Germline V lookup: CDR1 ENHRY, CDR2 SYGVKD. Trimming left V 6 bases short and J 0 bases short, with 15 bases between. The CDR3 is 16 amino acids. The chain's CDR3 is CAISPGSDLSNQPQHF. Written as DNA, the CDR3 is TGTGCCATCAGCCCGGGATCGGACCTTAGCAATCAGCCCCAGCATTTT.

This chain joins TRBV29-1 and TRBJ2-5; 13 bases fit TRBD2. The CDR3 contains 14 residues. The germline CDR1 and CDR2 sequences are SQVTM and ANQGSEA. V dropped 5 bases and J dropped 4; count of bases not matched to a gene: 4. The CDR3 spells CSVTSGRARETQYF. For the CDR3, the DNA is TGCAGCGTTACTAGCGGGAGGGCCAGAGAGACCCAGTACTTC.